A selection of T cell receptor beta chains follows, all from one sample in a study of glioma-infiltrating T cells. One entry per CDR3 protein, called by TCRdb with MiXCR from the multiplex PCR reads. The profile shows 150,000 or so distinct CDR3 sequences, 35% to 50% of them singletons. Sequencing was performed on glioma tissue, nonneoplastic brain tissue, or PBMCs (not recorded which). The receptors were sampled from a human donor with low-grade glioma or glioblastoma, undergoing nonglioma brain surgery, or in good health (not recorded which). CDR3s include the opening cysteine and the closing phenylalanine or tryptophan. D genes are given only for firm matches. Only part of the rows carry a size: once, few, many, or a class if the clone is expanded.

j_call cdr3_length clone_size d_call v_call cdr3_nt cdr3_aa
TRBJ1-2 16 once NA TRBV20-1 TGCAGTGCTAGGAGTACGGGGGCCACAGCTAACTATGGCTACACCTTC CSARSTGATANYGYTF
TRBJ2-3 12 few NA TRBV7-2 TGTGCCAGCAGCTTAGTCCAACATACGCAGTATTTT CASSLVQHTQYF
TRBJ1-5 15 NA TRBD1 TRBV7-3 TGTGCCAGCAGCAGGACAGGTAATAGCAATCAGCCCCAGCATTTT CASSRTGNSNQPQHF
TRBJ1-1 15 few TRBD1 TRBV20-1 TGCAGTGCTTGGACAGGGGGTACTTGGGGCACTGAAGCTTTCTTT CSAWTGGTWGTEAFF
TRBJ2-7 14 NA NA TRBV6-1 TGTGCCAGCAGTCTACAGCAAAATTCCTACGAGCAGTACTTC CASSLQQNSYEQYF
TRBJ2-7 13 NA TRBD2 TRBV7-2 TGTGCCAGCAGCCTGACTAGCACCTACGAGCAGTACTTC CASSLTSTYEQYF
TRBJ2-7 14 NA NA TRBV20-1 TGCAGTGCTAGTAGGGACGGCAGGGCCTACGAGCAGTACTTC CSASRDGRAYEQYF
TRBJ1-2 14 NA TRBD1 TRBV10-3 TGTGCCATCAGGGGGGACAGCTTTCCTAGCGGCTACACCTTC CAIRGDSFPSGYTF
TRBJ2-1 15 once TRBD2 TRBV28 TGTGCCAGCAGTCAACTAGCGGATAATTACAATGAGCAGTTCTTC CASSQLADNYNEQFF
TRBJ1-5 14 many NA TRBV6-8 TGTGCCAGCCCAAAAAGGGGTAGCAATCAGCCCCAGCATTTT CASPKRGSNQPQHF
TRBJ1-2 14 few NA TRBV20-1 TGCAGTGCTAGAGACGTACAGGGTGCCGGGGGCTACACCTTC CSARDVQGAGGYTF
TRBJ2-1 11 NA NA TRBV6-5 TGTGCCAGCAGGGGATACAATGGGCAGTTCTTC CASRGYNGQFF
TRBJ1-2 12 NA NA TRBV6-5 TGTGCCAGCGCGAGCGGTATCTATGGCTACACCTTC CASASGIYGYTF
TRBJ1-5 18 NA NA TRBV28 TGTGCCAGCAGTTCTAATGGACTCAGGACAGATAGCAATCAGCCCCAGCATTTT CASSSNGLRTDSNQPQHF
TRBJ2-3 17 NA TRBD2 TRBV6-5 TGTGCCAGCAGTTCGGGACTAGCGGGAGTTGGGACAGATACGCAGTATTTT CASSSGLAGVGTDTQYF
TRBJ2-6 15 NA NA TRBV6-5 TGTGCCAGCAGTGCGATGGGGCAAGGGGCCAACGTCCTGACTTTT CASSAMGQGANVLTF
TRBJ1-5 17 few NA TRBV6-2/TRBV6-3 TGTGCCAGCAGTTACTCCCCCGGACGGGAAAACAATCAGCCCCAGCATTTT CASSYSPGRENNQPQHF
TRBJ1-2 13 few NA TRBV2 TGTGCCAGCAGTGAGGGCGGTAACTATGGCTACACCTTC CASSEGGNYGYTF
TRBJ1-2 16 few NA TRBV6-1 TGTGCCAGCAGTGAAAGGGTGCGTGAGAGGAGTGATGGCTACACCTTC CASSERVRERSDGYTF
TRBJ2-1 17 NA NA TRBV24-1 TGTGCCACCAGTGATTTTAGGACAGCGAGCTCCTACAATGAGCAGTTCTTC CATSDFRTASSYNEQFF
TRBJ2-7 12 many NA TRBV20-1 TGCAGTGCTAGACCCGGGACGCGCGAGCAGTACTTC CSARPGTREQYF
TRBJ1-2 16 few TRBD1 TRBV7-2 TGTGCCAGCAGCTTAGTTGGACAGGGCACCGACTATGGCTACACCTTC CASSLVGQGTDYGYTF
TRBJ2-1 16 NA NA TRBV7-2 TGTGCCAGCAGCTCTGACAGAATAAGGTCCTACAATGAGCAGTTCTTC CASSSDRIRSYNEQFF
TRBJ1-2 14 few TRBD1 TRBV7-9 TGTGCCAGCAGCGCGTTGGGACAGCAATATGGCTACACCTTC CASSALGQQYGYTF